This record covers a single T cell receptor beta chain. The target of this receptor is not known. No base quality information exists; no much larger clone differs at one position. The immunoSEQ Assay, a bias-controlled multiplex PCR, was used to amplify TCRbeta CDR3 regions from genomic DNA. The source study handled its data this way. The number of nucleated cells in each sample was estimated from the amplification of reference gene primers within the assay. To quantify the absolute abundance of each unique TCRbeta CDR3 rearrangement, sequence reads were collapsed and filtered. For each sample, productive Simpson clonality was calculated by taking the square root of Simpson's diversity index across productive rearrangements. TCRdb stores this immuneACCESS table with in-frame sequences only. Part of the clones is absent; in the studies checked, under half of the shortfall reflects unresolved V genes, and no reason is known for the rest. Clone size and V and J calls were adopted from that table, with D and trimming inferred from the DNA. The sample table contains about 240,000 clones; only one count was recorded for more than 85% of them. The leading ten clones occupy more than 3.5% of the sample.

The record originates from a study of blood T cell repertoires in COVID-19 (dated by TCRdb to about 2020). Regarding the complete study: Samples covering the acute and convalescent phases of COVID-19 were provided by collaborators in the United States, Italy and Spain. The repertoires were released in a freely available public database intended as a resource for research on the immune response to SARS-CoV-2. The material from the prospective study consisted of cDNA or gDNA derived from T cells, B-cell-depleted T cells, or PBMCs. Subjects who had been exposed to COVID-19, were actively infected with it, or had recovered from it provided the deeply sampled blood TCRbeta repertoires that made up the dataset. Where HLA class I and class II types were available, the types were taken from metadata supplied by the sample provider, not from assay-based typing. Samples came from the ongoing ImmuneRACE study (first 160 participants) plus 1,254 subjects from 6 global collaborators. A de-identified subject ID, COVID-19 status, age in years and sex were almost always included in the sample metadata.

Participants in the prospective study were aged 18 to 89 years, lived in some 24 United States geographic areas, and enrolled through a virtual design. In the prospective study, participants were assigned to cohorts based on the clinical history participants reported in a screening survey and a study questionnaire. ImmuneRACE Cohort 3 recovered participants were defined by two consecutive negative NP/OP PCR tests, healthcare professional clearance, or symptom resolution. Mobile phlebotomists in the prospective study collected whole blood, serum and a nasopharyngeal or oropharyngeal swab from every participant. Participants in the prospective study had the option to provide additional blood draws and questionnaires over a roughly 2-month period. Blood samples from the prospective study were shipped frozen or at room temperature prior to DNA extraction. The investigation overall reported the following: The amount of clinical and demographic metadata varied by source and participant and was provided uncurated.

Material: PBMCs or T cells enriched from blood (not recorded which). The origin of this receptor is a woman in her thirties who had recovered from COVID-19.

The nucleotides read TGTGCCAGCAGCTTAGCCGGGGGTGAAGCTTTCTTT. This codes for CASSLAGGEAFF. The chain is made from TRBV11-2 and TRBJ1-1, and TRBD1 may be the D gene, going by 5 matching bases. From cysteine to phenylalanine, the CDR3 is 12 amino acids long. The DNA shown is the 36-base CDR3, in frame from base 1. CDR1 and CDR2 are drawn from the germline V gene: SGHAT, FQNNGV. V is reduced by 1 base and J by 7 bases, leaving a spacing of 7 bases between them.